Described below is a single T cell receptor (beta chain) sequence and its context. The junction had 7 bases not matched to a gene; V was cut back by 4 bases and J by 4 bases. CDR1 is SGDLS and CDR2 is YYNGEE in the germline V gene. The CDR3 has 15 amino acids. The data were taken from a study of blood T cell repertoires in COVID-19. Study-level background: Samples representing acute and convalescent COVID-19 were sourced from the United States, Italy and Spain. T cells, B-cell-depleted T cells, or PBMCs provided the cDNA or gDNA that served as material.

Original data processing: Amplification of reference gene primers provided the estimated nucleated cell counts. The protocol was immunoSEQ multiplex PCR, while the TCRdb copy is restricted to in-frame clones and leaves out a portion. D and trimming come from the DNA, and the V and J calls and clone size come from that table. The table has 96,000 or so clones, about 88% seen once. The sequence was collected from a woman of 80 years or more with acute or convalescent COVID-19. The genes are TRBV9 and TRBJ2-3, with 9 positions matching TRBD2. The sample comprised peripheral blood. The CDR3 nucleotides are TGTGCCAGCAGCAAACTTAGCGGGAGTGCAGATACGCAGTATTTT. It specifies CASSKLSGSADTQYF. The complete variable domain, with remaining parts taken from reference TRBV9 and TRBJ2-3, reads DSGVTQTPKHLITATGQRVTLRCSPRSGDLSVYWYQQSLDQGLQFLIQYYNGEERAKGNILERFSAQQFPDLHSELNLSSLELGDSALYFCASSKLSGSADTQYFGPGTRLTVL.